The following is a TCR beta chain sequence with its context. This clone's antigen is unknown. This record comes from a study of alternative splicing in chronic myeloid leukemia remission (dated by TCRdb to about 2020). With respect to the entire study: RNA sequencing was used to profile peripheral blood taken from chronic-phase CML patients both at diagnosis and at remission, and those profiles were then compared against healthy donors. Trizol was used to extract total RNA from peripheral blood mononuclear cells of the diagnosis, remission and control samples. The median age was around 52 years at diagnosis and roughly 56 at remission, while healthy controls had a median age of about 40. Female/male counts of 11/5 were recorded for diagnosis samples, 8/3 for remission samples and 2/4 for controls. The paper's findings and limits, for the study overall: Strong differences in blood cell composition were observed between timepoints, with a shift from myeloid progenitor enrichment at diagnosis to mature lymphoid enrichment at remission. Blood cell composition at remission was reconfigured to resemble lymphoid cell-enriched normal controls.

Peripheral blood was obtained from more than five healthy donors to serve as normal controls. Preparation of the library involved bulk RNA-seq. The TruSeq Stranded RNA sample prep kit was used to generate libraries of poly-A-enriched mRNA from an input of about 0.98 ug total RNA. Paired-end sequencing was performed on a HiSeq 2500, with each sample sequenced in triplicate. A read length of 125 nucleotides per mate was used for RNA-seq. The authors' analysis ran thus. Reads were trimmed and aligned to hg38 with STAR v2.7, with quality control by FASTQC, RSeQC and multiqc. Salmon 0.14.1 was used to quantify gene expression levels as transcripts per million (TPM). Principal component analysis suggested that trial, library batch, sequencing batch, treatment regimen and sex did not drive transcriptomic profiles. TCRdb reprocessed the reads into one record per CDR3 protein sequence, lacking DNA. The V and J calls and clone size are TCRdb's, not the authors'. Present in this sample are about 340 distinct CDR3 sequences, just over 95% of which were seen just once. Together, the top ten hold 11% to 15% of the sample.

The germline V gene gives CDR1 as SQVTM and CDR2 as ANQGSEA. Reading from cysteine to phenylalanine, the CDR3 counts 13 amino acids. No DNA has been recorded. The V and J genes are TRBV29-1 and TRBJ1-5. This TCR was recovered from a person aged 25 to 55 in good health. The specimen was PBMCs. The CDR3 region has the sequence CSVGEHSNQPQHF.